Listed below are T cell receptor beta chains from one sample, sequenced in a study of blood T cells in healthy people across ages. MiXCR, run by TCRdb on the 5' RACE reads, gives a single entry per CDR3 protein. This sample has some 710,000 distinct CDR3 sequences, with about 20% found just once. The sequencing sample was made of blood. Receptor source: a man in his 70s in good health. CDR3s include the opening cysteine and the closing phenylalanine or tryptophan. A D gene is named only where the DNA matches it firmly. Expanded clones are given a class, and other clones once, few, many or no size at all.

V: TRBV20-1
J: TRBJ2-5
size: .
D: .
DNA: TGCAGTGCTAGAGTGCGCGGCCAGGGAAGTGATGAGACCCAGTACTTC
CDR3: CSARVRGQGSDETQYF

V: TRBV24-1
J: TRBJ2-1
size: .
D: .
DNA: TGTGCCACCAGTGAGAATGGACAGCACAATGAGCAGTTCTTC
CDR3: CATSENGQHNEQFF

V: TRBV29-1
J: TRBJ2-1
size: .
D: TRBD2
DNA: TGCAGCGTTGAGGGTTCGGGAGGGGACAATGAGCAGTTCTTC
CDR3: CSVEGSGGDNEQFF

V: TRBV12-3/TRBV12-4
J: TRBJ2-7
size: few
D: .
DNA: TGTGCCAGCAGTCTTCCTACGACCGTCTACGAGCAGTACTTC
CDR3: CASSLPTTVYEQYF

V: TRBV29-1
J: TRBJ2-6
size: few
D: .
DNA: TGCAGCGTTGAACAGGACTCTGGGGCCAACGTCCTGACTTTC
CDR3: CSVEQDSGANVLTF

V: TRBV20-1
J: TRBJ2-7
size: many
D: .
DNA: TGCAGTGCTAGGCCGGTAGGGCGAAGCTCCTACGAGCAGTACTTC
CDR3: CSARPVGRSSYEQYF

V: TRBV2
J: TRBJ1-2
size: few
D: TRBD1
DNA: TGTGCCAGCAGACATACCAGGGGGGGGACCTATGGCTACACCTTC
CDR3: CASRHTRGGTYGYTF

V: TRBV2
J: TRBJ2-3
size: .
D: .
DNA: TGTGCCAGCAGTGACAGTAGCGTGGGCACAGATACGCAGTATTTT
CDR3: CASSDSSVGTDTQYF

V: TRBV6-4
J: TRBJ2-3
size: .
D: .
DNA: TGTGCCAGAAGACTAGTCGGGAGAGGTTTCGAGTATTTT
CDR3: CARRLVGRGFEYF

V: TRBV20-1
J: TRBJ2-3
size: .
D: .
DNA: TGCAGTGCTAGAGACTTAGAACCTATCACAGATACGCAGTATTTT
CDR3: CSARDLEPITDTQYF

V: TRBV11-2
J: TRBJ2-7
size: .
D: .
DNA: TGTGCCAGCAGCACTCAGGGTTACGAGCAGTACTTC
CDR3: CASSTQGYEQYF

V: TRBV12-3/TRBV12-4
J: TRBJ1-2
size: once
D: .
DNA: TGTGCCAGCAGTTTCCGGATTTCTGGCTACACCTTC
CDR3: CASSFRISGYTF

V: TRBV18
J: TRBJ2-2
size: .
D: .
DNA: TGTGCCAGCTCACCACCGGTGAACACCGGGGAGCTGTTTTTT
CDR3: CASSPPVNTGELFF

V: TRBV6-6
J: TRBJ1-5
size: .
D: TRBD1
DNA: TGTGCCAGCAGAACACGACAGGGGAGCAATCAGCCCCAGCATTTT
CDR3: CASRTRQGSNQPQHF

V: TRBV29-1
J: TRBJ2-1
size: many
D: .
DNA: TGCAGCGTTGCCCCCGACCCGAATTACAATGAGCAGTTCTTC
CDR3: CSVAPDPNYNEQFF

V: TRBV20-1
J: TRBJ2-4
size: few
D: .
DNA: TGCAGTGCTAGAGTACCAAACATTCAGTACTTC
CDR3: CSARVPNIQYF

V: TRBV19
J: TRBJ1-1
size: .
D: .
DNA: TGTGCCAGTAGTATAGCCTCGACGGGGTTCACTGAAGCTTTCTTT
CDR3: CASSIASTGFTEAFF

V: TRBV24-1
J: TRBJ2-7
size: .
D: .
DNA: TGTGCCACCAGTGACTACTACGAGCAGTACTTC
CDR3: CATSDYYEQYF

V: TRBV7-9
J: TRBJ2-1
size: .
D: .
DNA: TGTGCCAGCCTGGGGAACTCCTACAATGAGCAGTTCTTC
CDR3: CASLGNSYNEQFF

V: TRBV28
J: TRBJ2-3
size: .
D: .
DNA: TGTGCCAGCAGGAACCCTAGGGGGAAAATGGGTACAGATACGCAGTATTTT
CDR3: CASRNPRGKMGTDTQYF

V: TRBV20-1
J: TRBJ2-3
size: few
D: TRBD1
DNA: TGCAGTGCCTCGACAGGGTACACAGATACGCAGTATTTT
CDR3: CSASTGYTDTQYF

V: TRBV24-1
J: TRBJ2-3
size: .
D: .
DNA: TGTGCCACCAGTGATCCCCGGACAGTCACAGATACGCAGTATTTT
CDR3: CATSDPRTVTDTQYF

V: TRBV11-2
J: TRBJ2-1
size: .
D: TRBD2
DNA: TGTGCCAGCAGCAAAGGGGTTTGGGTAGCGGGAGGCCGGAGAAACTCATACAATGAGCAGTTCTTC
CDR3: CASSKGVWVAGGRRNSYNEQFF

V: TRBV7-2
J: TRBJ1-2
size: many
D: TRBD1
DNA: TGTGCCAGCAGCTTATTTGGGGACAGGGGAGGATATGGCTACACCTTC
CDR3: CASSLFGDRGGYGYTF

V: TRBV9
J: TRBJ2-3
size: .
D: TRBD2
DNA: TGTGCCAGCAGCCCCCTAGCGGGGGGGCGAACAGATACGCAGTATTTT
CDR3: CASSPLAGGRTDTQYF

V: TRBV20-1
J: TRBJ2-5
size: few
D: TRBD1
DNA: TGCAGTGCTAGGAAGGACAGGGGGCTCCTATACCAAGAGACCCAGTACTTC
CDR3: CSARKDRGLLYQETQYF

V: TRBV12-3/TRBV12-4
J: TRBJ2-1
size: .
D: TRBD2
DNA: TGTGCCAGCAGCCCGCGGGGGGTAAAATACAATGAGCAGTTCTTC
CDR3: CASSPRGVKYNEQFF

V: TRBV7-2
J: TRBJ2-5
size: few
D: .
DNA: TGTGCCAGCAGCGCCGACGAGATACGGAAGACCCAGTACTTC
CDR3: CASSADEIRKTQYF

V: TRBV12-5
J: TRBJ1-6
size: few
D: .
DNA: TGTGCTAGTGGTTCCGGGACTTCCCGTGCCTCACCCCTCCACTTT
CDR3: CASGSGTSRASPLHF

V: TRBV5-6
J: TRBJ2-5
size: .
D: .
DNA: TGTGCCAGCAGCTGTGCCAGCCAAGAGACCCAGTACTTC
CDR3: CASSCASQETQYF

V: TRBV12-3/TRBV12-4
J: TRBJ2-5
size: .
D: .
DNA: TGTGCCAGCAGTTCCTTGGGTAGGAGCGGTCGAGGCCAAGAGACCCAGTACTTC
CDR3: CASSSLGRSGRGQETQYF

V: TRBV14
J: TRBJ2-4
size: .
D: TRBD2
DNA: TGTGCAGCGGGGGGGTACGAAAACATTCAGTACTTC
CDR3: CAAGGYENIQYF

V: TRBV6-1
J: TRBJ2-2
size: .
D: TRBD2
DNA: TGTGCCAGTAAATGGCTAGCGGGGACGAACACCGGGGAGCTGTTTTTT
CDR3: CASKWLAGTNTGELFF

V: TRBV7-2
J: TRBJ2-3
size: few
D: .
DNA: TGTGCCAGCAGCCGTCCCCTAGTAGATACGCAGTATTTT
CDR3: CASSRPLVDTQYF

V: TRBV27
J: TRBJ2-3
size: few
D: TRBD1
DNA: TGTGCCAGCTATCGGACAGGGCAGGGAGATACGCAGTATTTT
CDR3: CASYRTGQGDTQYF

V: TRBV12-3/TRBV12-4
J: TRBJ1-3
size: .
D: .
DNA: TGTGCCTGCGATCGCTCTGGAAACACCATATATTTT
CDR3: CACDRSGNTIYF

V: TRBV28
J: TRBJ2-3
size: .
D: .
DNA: TGTGCCAGCACAACGGGGGTTCTAGATACGCAGTATTTT
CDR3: CASTTGVLDTQYF

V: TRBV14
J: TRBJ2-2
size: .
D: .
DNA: TGTGCCAGCACCCGACTAGGGGGAGGAACCGGGGAGCTGTTTTTT
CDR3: CASTRLGGGTGELFF

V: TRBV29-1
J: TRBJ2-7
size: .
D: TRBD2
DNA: TGCAGCGCTAATAGCGGGGTCTCCTACGAGCAGTACTTC
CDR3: CSANSGVSYEQYF

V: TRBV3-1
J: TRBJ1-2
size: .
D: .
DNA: TGTGCCAGCAGCCAAGATCAGGTATACCTCTATGGCTACACCTTC
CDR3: CASSQDQVYLYGYTF